These 10 T cell receptor beta chains came from one sample sequenced in a study of T cells after yellow fever vaccination. TCRdb re-analysed the 5' RACE reads in MiXCR, keeping a single row per CDR3 protein. This sample has about 400,000 distinct CDR3 sequences, with roughly 12% found just once. The sequencing here drew on PBMCs, taken on the day of the first yellow fever vaccination. Receptors originate from a man between 18 and 29 years old who received the YFV17D yellow fever vaccine.

In its sample, this clonotype was seen many times. The chain links TRBV12-3 or TRBV12-4 to TRBJ1-1; D uncertain. Deletions cut 5 bases from V and 4 bases from J, with 14 bases between. The CDR3 is 14 amino acids. The chain's CDR3 is CASSPPGSITEAFF. The CDR3 DNA reads TGTGCCAGCAGTCCGCCGGGGAGTATCACTGAAGCTTTCTTT.

This clonotype was detected only a few times. The rearrangement joins TRBV11-2 to TRBJ2-5, with a tentative D call TRBD1 (6 bases). Germline V lookup: CDR1 SGHAT, CDR2 FQNNGV. Trimming took off 0 bases at V and 2 bases at J, with 13 bases between the two ends. The CDR3 consists of 16 residues. In nucleotides, the CDR3 is TGTGCCAGCAGCTTAGACTCGGGACACCCACAAGAGACCCAGTACTTC. Its translation: CASSLDSGHPQETQYF.

V gene TRBV4-3 combines with J gene TRBJ2-1; 10 bases are a match to TRBD2. J lost 8 bases, V lost 4 bases, and 14 bases had no gene match. The CDR3 is 17 residues long. Per germline, CDR1 LGHNA and CDR2 YSLEER. As DNA, the CDR3 is TGCGCCAGCAGCCGACATCGGAGCGGGGGGGCCGCATATGAGCAGTTCTTC. Translation: CASSRHRSGGAAYEQFF.

The chain combines TRBV5-4 with TRBJ2-1; unclear D gene. Germline loops: CDR1 SGHNT, CDR2 YYREEE (reference sequence). Trimming removed 3 bases from V and 2 bases from J, with 12 bases in between. This CDR3 is built from 15 residues. CDR3 region: CASSSRRHAYNEQFF. Here the CDR3 DNA reads TGTGCCAGCAGCTCAAGACGGCATGCCTACAATGAGCAGTTCTTC.

This clonotype was recorded a few times. The V and J genes are TRBV30 and TRBJ1-1, with a possible D match to TRBD1 (5 bases). Germline CDR1 reads GTSNPN; CDR2 reads SVGIG (reference sequence). This CDR3 contains 15 residues. V dropped 3 bases and J dropped 3 bases, with 17 bases sitting between them. CDR3 bases: TGTGCCTGGAGGCTCCCGAACAGGTGGGACACTGAAGCTTTCTTT. Protein: CAWRLPNRWDTEAFF.

This clonotype has more than one count but fewer than ten. This chain links TRBV4-3 with TRBJ2-2; 14 bases agree with TRBD2. V trimming: 4 bases; J trimming: 0 bases; junction bases outside the gene matches: 1. The germline V gene encodes CDR1 LGHNA and CDR2 YSLEER. The CDR3 has 17 residues. CDR3 residues: CASSPTSGGANTGELFF. CDR3 DNA sequence: TGCGCCAGCAGCCCGACTAGCGGGGGGGCGAACACCGGGGAGCTGTTTTTT.

The CDR3 DNA sequence: TGTGCCACCAGTACGACTGAGGGGGGGTTGGTAGATACGCAGTATTTT. Amino acid sequence: CATSTTEGGLVDTQYF. J is TRBJ2-3 and V is TRBV24-1; weak D call: TRBD2 (7 bases). Germline CDR1 and CDR2: KGHDR and SFDVKD. The CDR3 contains 16 residues. The V end was cut by 6 bases, the J end by 5 bases, with 20 bases between.

This clonotype came up many times. The chain links TRBV29-1 to TRBJ1-1; tentative D call: TRBD1 (6 bases). The CDR3 spans 14 residues. The germline V gene has CDR1 SQVTM and CDR2 ANQGSEA. The V gene lost 7 bases and the J gene lost 1 base, with 16 bases spanning the gap. The CDR3 is CSAIGGQPNTEAFF. For the CDR3, the DNA is TGCAGCGCAATAGGGGGACAACCGAACACTGAAGCTTTCTTT.

This clonotype was recorded a few times. The genes are TRBV10-1 and TRBJ2-7; D is undetermined. The V end lost 4 bases, the J end lost 0 bases, and 7 bases lay between the germline ends. Germline loops: CDR1 WNHNN, CDR2 SYGVQD (reference sequence). The CDR3 covers 13 residues. The CDR3 DNA reads TGCGCCAGCAGTGCGCCGAGCTCCTACGAGCAGTACTTC. Protein sequence: CASSAPSSYEQYF.

The chain links TRBV10-3 to TRBJ1-1; no clear D. The V gene lost 6 bases and the J gene lost 1 base, with 9 bases spanning the gap. Germline V gene lookup returns CDR1 ENHRY and CDR2 SYGVKD. This CDR3 comprises 13 residues. Here the CDR3 reads CAIRFGGNTEAFF. The CDR3 region has the DNA TGTGCCATCAGGTTTGGAGGGAACACTGAAGCTTTCTTT.